Each of the 27 T cell receptor beta chains below was sequenced from the same sample in a study of T cell changes during pregnancy in multiple sclerosis. Repertoires were generated with immunoSEQ multiplex PCR, while TCRdb's copy carries only in-frame clones and drops some. The sample yields over 40,000 clones, 88% seen once. The sequences come from CD8+ T cells from peripheral blood mononuclear cells, collected after pregnancy. All receptors derive from a female donor in good health, enrolled as a control in a pregnancy study.

This clone was recorded only once. This chain links TRBV9 with TRBJ2-5, with 9 bases identical to TRBD2. Trimming took 2 bases from V and 2 from J; bases not matched to a gene: 1. Looked up from germline, CDR1 is SGDLS and CDR2 is YYNGEE. The CDR3 totals 14 residues. In nucleotides, the CDR3 is TGTGCCAGCAGCGTGAGCGGGGGGCAAGAGACCCAGTACTTC. The encoded protein is CASSVSGGQETQYF.

This sequence joins TRBV4-2 and TRBJ1-6; D not certain. This CDR3 has 15 amino acids. V gave up 0 bases and J gave up 8 bases, with 11 bases separating them. In germline, CDR1 is LGHNA, CDR2 YNFKEQ. The DNA for the CDR3 is TGTGCCAGCAGCCAAGAAGATTCAGGTTATTCACCCCTCCACTTT. This translates into CASSQEDSGYSPLHF.

This chain uses TRBV4-3 with TRBJ2-1, with 9 bases fitting TRBD2. The CDR3 is made up of 15 amino acids. CDR1 and CDR2 from the germline V gene are LGHNA and YSLEER. V trimming: 2 bases; J trimming: 2 bases; junction bases outside the gene matches: 1. This chain's CDR3 is CASSQSSGTYNEQFF. The CDR3 DNA is TGCGCCAGCAGCCAATCTAGCGGGACCTACAATGAGCAGTTCTTC.

This clone was seen only a few times. V usage is TRBV7-9 and J usage is TRBJ1-2; D is ambiguous. CDR1 and CDR2 from the germline V gene are SEHNR and FQNEAQ (reference sequence). V was cut by 4 bases and J by 6 bases, with 12 bases left in between. CDR3 length equals 13 residues. In nucleotides, the CDR3 is TGTGCCAGCAGCTCACTCGCAGGCGATGGCTACACCTTC. Translated: CASSSLAGDGYTF.

J is TRBJ2-3 and V is TRBV7-2, with D uncertain. There are 14 residues in the CDR3. The germline gives CDR1 SGHTA, CDR2 FQGNSA. V lost 5 bases and J lost 1, with 10 bases in between. The CDR3 nucleotides are TGTGCCAGCAGCCCCCCTCCCCGCACAGATACGCAGTATTTT. This gives the protein CASSPPPRTDTQYF.

V usage is TRBV9 and J usage is TRBJ2-7; TRBD2 agrees at 7 bases. CDR1 SGDLS and CDR2 YYNGEE come from the germline V gene. This CDR3 is built from 16 residues. With V trimmed by 0 bases and J by 3 bases, 9 bases remained unmatched. The CDR3 DNA is TGTGCCAGCAGCGTAGGAGGGTCTAGCGGCCTCTACGAGCAGTACTTC. This encodes CASSVGGSSGLYEQYF.

This chain uses TRBV7-9 with TRBJ2-1; 8 bases fit TRBD1. Germline CDR1 SEHNR, CDR2 FQNEAQ (reference sequence). The CDR3 totals 17 residues. The J segment lost 5 bases and the V segment lost 5 bases, leaving 14 bases of the junction unmatched. CDR3 in amino acids: CASSRNLPGQEHNEQFF. CDR3 DNA sequence: TGTGCCAGCAGCCGAAACCTCCCGGGACAGGAGCACAATGAGCAGTTCTTC.

This clone was observed once. This chain uses TRBV6-5 with TRBJ2-7; D is possibly TRBD1 (5 bases). The CDR3 is made up of 15 amino acids. The V end was cut by 1 base, the J end by 2 bases, with 12 bases between. Germline V gene data show CDR1 as MNHEY and CDR2 as SVGAGI. CDR3 amino acids: CASSYFQGMAYEQYF. CDR3 sequence (DNA): TGTGCCAGCAGTTACTTTCAGGGTATGGCCTACGAGCAGTACTTC.

In its sample, this clone was seen once. This chain uses TRBV6-4 with TRBJ2-3, with 9 bases matching TRBD2. CDR3 length equals 15 residues. Per germline, CDR1 MRHNA and CDR2 SNTAGT. The J segment lost 6 bases and the V segment lost 0 bases, leaving 4 bases of the junction unmatched. CDR3 sequence (DNA): TGTGCCAGCAGTGACTCTGCGGGGGGGCTTGATACGCAGTATTTT. Protein product: CASSDSAGGLDTQYF.

This clone was detected only once. The V call is TRBV5-4, the J call TRBJ2-7; perhaps TRBD1 as D (6 bases). Deletions cut 1 base from V and 3 bases from J, with 8 bases between. The CDR3 has 13 amino acids. Germline V gene data show CDR1 as SGHNT and CDR2 as YYREEE (reference sequence). CDR3 amino acids: CASSLTRGYEQYF. CDR3 in DNA: TGTGCCAGCAGCTTGACCAGGGGCTACGAGCAGTACTTC.

The V gene is TRBV6-5, the J gene TRBJ2-1; 7 nucleotides align to TRBD2. This CDR3 spans 13 amino acids. The trim removed 5 bases at V and 3 bases at J, leaving 1 base unmatched. CDR1 is MNHEY and CDR2 is SVGAGI in the germline V gene. CDR3 nucleotide sequence: TGTGCCAGCAGTGGGAGGGGCTACAATGAGCAGTTCTTC. This translates into CASSGRGYNEQFF.

CDR3 bases: TGTGCCAGCAGTTACTCGAGAAACAGGGGTTTAAGCTACACCTTC. This translates into CASSYSRNRGLSYTF. V is TRBV6-5 and J is TRBJ1-2; 7 nucleotides match TRBD1. Unmatched junction bases numbered 10, after V lost 0 bases and J lost 9 bases. Looked up from germline, CDR1 is MNHEY and CDR2 is SVGAGI. This CDR3 is built from 15 residues.

This clone has just one count. Here the CDR3 DNA reads TGTGCCAGCAATCGGCTGGGTGGACAGGGGTTCGACGAGCAGTACTTC. Protein product: CASNRLGGQGFDEQYF. The chain links TRBV27 to TRBJ2-7; 9 bases fit TRBD1. CDR3 size: 16 residues. Germline V gene lookup returns CDR1 MNHEY and CDR2 SMNVEV (reference sequence). V lost 7 bases and J lost 5; bases outside the gene matches: 15.

This chain links TRBV15 with TRBJ2-7, with D maybe TRBD2 (5 bases). This CDR3 has 12 amino acids. The germline V gene has CDR1 LNHNV and CDR2 YYDKDF (reference sequence). The V gene lost 5 bases and the J gene lost 5 bases, with 10 bases spanning the gap. The CDR3: CATSPPGNEQYF. CDR3 in DNA: TGTGCCACCAGCCCCCCGGGGAACGAGCAGTACTTC. Full variable domain (rest looked up from reference TRBV15 and TRBJ2-7): DAMVIQNPRYQVTQFGKPVTLSCSQTLNHNVMYWYQQKSSQAPKLLFHYYDKDFNNEADTPDNFQSRRPNTSFCFLDIRSPGLGDTAMYLCATSPPGNEQYFGPGTRLTVT.

The chain has TRBV7-2 and TRBJ1-1, with D uncertain. Deletions cut 4 bases from V and 1 base from J, with 19 bases between. Germline assignment: CDR1 SGHTA and CDR2 FQGNSA. The CDR3 runs 17 residues. CDR3 loop: CASSSLTLRLQNTEAFF. For the CDR3, the DNA is TGTGCCAGCAGCTCCCTTACTCTCCGTCTCCAGAACACTGAAGCTTTCTTT. The complete variable domain, with remaining parts taken from reference TRBV7-2 and TRBJ1-1, reads GAGVSQSPSNKVTEKGKDVELRCDPISGHTALYWYRQSLGQGLEFLIYFQGNSAPDKSGLPSDRFSAERTGGSVSTLTIQRTQQEDSAVYLCASSSLTLRLQNTEAFFGQGTRLTVV.

The chain employs TRBV27 and TRBJ2-7, with 8 bases matching TRBD1. J was trimmed by 2 bases and V by 4 bases; bases with no gene match: 16. Per the germline V gene, CDR1 is MNHEY and CDR2 is SMNVEV (reference sequence). The CDR3 contains 18 residues. The DNA of the CDR3 is TGTGCCAGCAGTTCGACCGACCACGGGACAGGCCTTCCCTACGAGCAGTACTTC. Translating gives CASSSTDHGTGLPYEQYF.

The chain links TRBV6-5 to TRBJ2-7, with D uncertain. The V end lost 0 bases, the J end lost 5 bases, and 11 bases lay between the germline ends. Per germline, CDR1 MNHEY and CDR2 SVGAGI. CDR3 length: 14 residues. In DNA, the CDR3 is TGTGCCAGCAGTTACTCCCAGGTATCCGACGAGCAGTACTTC. This gives the protein CASSYSQVSDEQYF.

V is TRBV5-6 and J is TRBJ2-7; 8 positions match TRBD1. This CDR3 region has 11 residues. CDR1 SGHDT and CDR2 YYEEEE come from the germline V gene. The J segment lost 6 bases and the V segment lost 4 bases, leaving 0 bases of the junction unmatched. The CDR3 coding sequence is TGTGCCAGCAGCACAGGGGGCGAGCAGTACTTC. Translation gives CASSTGGEQYF.

The chain combines TRBV19 with TRBJ1-5, with TRBD1 matching 7 bases. Looked up from germline, CDR1 is LNHDA and CDR2 is SQIVND (reference sequence). CDR3 length equals 14 residues. Trimming removed 5 bases from V and 4 bases from J; junction bases left unmatched: 5. The CDR3 nucleotides are TGTGCCAGTAGTCTCCCGGACAGGAATCAGCCCCAGCATTTT. This gives the protein CASSLPDRNQPQHF.

The chain couples TRBV6-5 to TRBJ2-1; 13 nucleotides agree with TRBD2. CDR1 is MNHEY, CDR2 SVGAGI, per germline. V gave up 6 bases and J gave up 8 bases; unmatched junction bases: 1. The CDR3 has 13 residues. The CDR3 is CASRGLAGYEQFF. In nucleotides, the CDR3 is TGTGCCAGCAGGGGACTAGCGGGGTATGAGCAGTTCTTC.

The chain carries TRBV13 and TRBJ2-1; TRBD2 matches 13 bases. Germline lookup yields CDR1 PRHDT and CDR2 FYEKMQ (reference sequence). This CDR3 spans 15 amino acids. V shed 5 bases and J 4 bases; nucleotides not matched to a gene: 2. The CDR3 region is CASSRTSGGYNEQFF. CDR3 DNA sequence: TGTGCCAGCAGCCGGACTAGCGGGGGTTACAATGAGCAGTTCTTC.

This clone counts as medium-sized. Within the sample, other DNA sequences also encode this same CDR3. This chain connects TRBV5-6 to TRBJ1-1; D gene ambiguous. Germline V gene data show CDR1 as SGHDT and CDR2 as YYEEEE. The CDR3 has 12 residues. V dropped 4 bases and J dropped 4 bases, with 8 bases sitting between them. The CDR3 nucleotides read TGTGCCAGCAGCCTTAGAGGCACTGAAGCTTTCTTT. It yields the protein CASSLRGTEAFF.

The chain uses TRBV4-3 and TRBJ1-5; TRBD1 aligns across 7 bases. This CDR3 contains 15 residues. Germline CDR1 is LGHNA and CDR2 is YSLEER. The ends lost 0 bases at V and 10 bases at J; junction bases unmatched: 9. The DNA for the CDR3 is TGCGCCAGCAGCCAAGACGAGGGGGCTGGGGCACCCCAGCATTTT. Protein sequence: CASSQDEGAGAPQHF.

A single count supports this clone. The chain links TRBV6-5 to TRBJ2-7; D is possibly TRBD2 (6 bases). Germline values: CDR1 MNHEY, CDR2 SVGAGI. There are 13 residues in the CDR3. The V and J ends lost 4 bases and 1 base respectively, with 8 bases between them. In DNA, the CDR3 is TGTGCCAGCAGTTTGGGAGGATCCTACGAGCAGTACTTC. Protein: CASSLGGSYEQYF.

The chain recombines TRBV27 with TRBJ2-7, with TRBD1 identical over 8 bases. Trimming at V came to 6 bases and at J to 9 bases, leaving 4 bases not matched to a gene. Looked up from germline, CDR1 is MNHEY and CDR2 is SMNVEV (reference sequence). The CDR3 has 11 residues. The CDR3 coding sequence is TGTGCCAGCAGCAGGGGGCAGGGGCAGTACTTC. It specifies CASSRGQGQYF.

The chain carries TRBV7-9 and TRBJ2-7; weak D call: TRBD2 (6 bases). The CDR3 covers 16 residues. In germline, CDR1 is SEHNR, CDR2 FQNEAQ (reference sequence). Trimming removed 1 base from V and 4 bases from J, with 17 bases in between. CDR3 amino acids: CASSLGVDPGGYEQYF. Here the CDR3 DNA reads TGTGCCAGCAGCTTAGGGGTTGATCCCGGGGGTTACGAGCAGTACTTC.

The rearrangement links TRBV2 to TRBJ1-1; D might be TRBD1 (6 bases). This CDR3 has 13 residues. Germline V gene lookup returns CDR1 SNHLY and CDR2 FYNNEI. V lost 6 bases and J lost 3, with 11 bases in between. CDR3 bases: TGTGCCAGCAGGTGGGGGCTGGACACTGAAGCTTTCTTT. Protein: CASRWGLDTEAFF. The full variable domain, in which reference TRBV2 and TRBJ1-1 provide the parts outside the CDR3, is EPEVTQTPSHQVTQMGQEVILRCVPISNHLYFYWYRQILGQKVEFLVSFYNNEISEKSEIFDDQFSVERPDGSNFTLKIRSTKLEDSAMYFCASRWGLDTEAFFGQGTRLTVV.